A selection of T cell receptor beta chains follows, all from one sample in a study of cytotoxic CD8 clonotypes in ibrutinib-treated CLL. Sequencing used immunoSEQ multiplex PCR; TCRdb keeps in-frame clones, though not all of them. The sample lists some 200,000 clones, roughly 73% seen once, with 10% to 12% in the top ten. The starting material was PBMCs, obtained after 12 months of ibrutinib treatment. The receptors stem from a human donor with chronic lymphocytic leukemia. CDR3s leave out the opening cysteine and the closing phenylalanine or tryptophan. A D gene is named only where the DNA matches it firmly.

ASSYTGQTEAF | TRBV6-5 | . | TRBJ1-1
ASGQQGVYGYT | TRBV27 | TRBD1 | TRBJ1-2
ASSPRGDWTYEQY | TRBV7-9 | . | TRBJ2-7
ASSEFPRFGYEQY | TRBV6-1 | . | TRBJ2-7
ASSLIAGGSGETQY | TRBV7-2 | TRBD2 | TRBJ2-5
ASSPGGLAGGELF | TRBV7-9 | . | TRBJ2-2
ASSSPGGSYEQY | TRBV19 | TRBD1 | TRBJ2-7
ASSVRRDSYEQY | TRBV25-1 | . | TRBJ2-7
ASSLTGAQNTGELF | TRBV5-1 | TRBD1 | TRBJ2-2
ASSIGQEGTYEQY | TRBV19 | . | TRBJ2-7
ASSEDRGGKTQY | TRBV5-4 | TRBD1 | TRBJ2-5
AISESDSREVREQY | TRBV10-3 | TRBD2 | TRBJ2-7
ASSTGTEAF | TRBV6-1 | . | TRBJ1-1
AISDGGGGAEAF | TRBV10-3 | . | TRBJ1-1
ASSDQTPSTDTQY | TRBV6-1 | . | TRBJ2-3
ASSFGTAFNEQF | TRBV7-9 | TRBD1 | TRBJ2-1
SVECGLYEQY | TRBV29-1 | . | TRBJ2-7
ASRTTGLNIQY | TRBV28 | TRBD1 | TRBJ2-4
ASSFGGTGGSGELF | TRBV7-3 | TRBD1 | TRBJ2-2
ASTSGGGPSSYNEQF | TRBV28 | . | TRBJ2-1
ASSYLQETQY | TRBV7-6 | . | TRBJ2-5
ASTRDRVDFAGANVLT | TRBV19 | TRBD1 | TRBJ2-6
ASSPLPPNYGYT | TRBV5-1 | . | TRBJ1-2
ASSLGPGGSSYEQY | TRBV7-6 | TRBD2 | TRBJ2-7
ASSSSRAGNQPQH | TRBV7-9 | . | TRBJ1-5
ASSDALLMNTEAF | TRBV5-5 | . | TRBJ1-1
ASSFGTSGKAYEQY | TRBV5-4 | TRBD2 | TRBJ2-7
AIRGGGSVDEQY | TRBV10-3 | TRBD2 | TRBJ2-7
ASSLTGAYNNEQF | TRBV10-1 | . | TRBJ2-1
ASSPSDGYEQY | TRBV9 | . | TRBJ2-7
ASSPSIGVGLKGGEQF | TRBV11-2 | . | TRBJ2-1
ASRPGYSGYGYT | TRBV7-8 | . | TRBJ1-2
ASSQTSNEQY | TRBV11-2 | . | TRBJ2-7
ASSVGGGSLSQETQY | TRBV9 | TRBD2 | TRBJ2-5
ASSRLAGGEQY | TRBV10-1 | TRBD2 | TRBJ2-7
ASSDEAIGSKLH | TRBV2 | . | TRBJ1-6
ASSAGTAKETQY | TRBV5-1 | . | TRBJ2-5
ASSKFRRCGEKLF | TRBV21-1 | . | TRBJ1-4
ASSPPRAGRIGTPGTSPLH | TRBV18 | . | TRBJ1-6